These 18 T cell receptor beta chains originate from one sample sequenced in a study of blood T cell repertoires in COVID-19. Assay used: immunoSEQ multiplex PCR; TCRdb lists only in-frame clones, some missing. This table has around 250,000 clones, approximately 86% appearing once. Sequences were obtained from peripheral blood. Source of these receptors: a woman aged 60-75 years who had recovered from COVID-19.

The chain couples TRBV27 to TRBJ2-7, with a tentative D call TRBD2 (6 bases). The V end lost 5 bases, the J end lost 2 bases, and 13 bases lay between the germline ends. The CDR3 spans 14 residues. Germline V gene sequence: CDR1 MNHEY, CDR2 SMNVEV (reference sequence). The CDR3 coding sequence is TGTGCCAGCAGTCCCGGGGGACGGCCCTACGAGCAGTACTTC. Protein: CASSPGGRPYEQYF.

The V call is TRBV18, the J call TRBJ2-5; 10 bases fit TRBD2. This CDR3 spans 16 amino acids. The ends lost 3 bases at V and 2 bases at J; junction bases unmatched: 6. Per germline, CDR1 KGHSH and CDR2 LQKENI. Here the CDR3 reads CASSPPILAGQETQYF. The CDR3 nucleotides are TGTGCCAGCTCACCCCCCATACTAGCGGGGCAAGAGACCCAGTACTTC. The full variable domain, with the rest looked up from reference TRBV18 and TRBJ2-5, is NAGVMQNPRHLVRRRGQEARLRCSPMKGHSHVYWYRQLPEEGLKFMVYLQKENIIDESGMPKERFSAEFPKEGPSILRIQQVVRGDSAAYFCASSPPILAGQETQYFGPGTRLLVL.

The rearrangement links TRBV6-5 to TRBJ1-2, with 7 bases lining up with TRBD1. Germline V gene sequence: CDR1 MNHEY, CDR2 SVGAGI. V shed 6 bases and J 4 bases; nucleotides not matched to a gene: 2. CDR3 length equals 12 residues. The CDR3 nucleotides are TGTGCCAGCAGCCGGACAGGCTATGGCTACACCTTC. Translated: CASSRTGYGYTF.

This sequence joins TRBV28 and TRBJ1-2, with 12 nucleotides matching TRBD1. Germline lookup yields CDR1 MDHEN and CDR2 SYDVKM. The CDR3 is 16 residues long. Trimming took 6 bases from V and 4 from J; bases not matched to a gene: 9. This CDR3 is CASRERGQGAGYGYTF. CDR3 bases: TGTGCCAGCAGGGAACGGGGACAGGGGGCCGGCTATGGCTACACCTTC.

The V call is TRBV15, the J call TRBJ1-2; no reliable D call. V was pared by 0 bases and J by 3 bases, with 8 bases between. The germline gives CDR1 LNHNV, CDR2 YYDKDF (reference sequence). The CDR3 is made up of 14 amino acids. The CDR3 reads CATSRDLADYGYTF. The CDR3 nucleotides are TGTGCCACCAGCAGAGATCTGGCGGACTATGGCTACACCTTC.

This rearrangement joins TRBV25-1 to TRBJ1-1; tentative D call: TRBD1 (5 bases). V was shortened by 4 bases and J by 1 base, with 13 bases between the two germline ends. Germline loops: CDR1 MGHDK, CDR2 SYGVNS. The CDR3 contains 15 residues. CDR3 sequence reads: CASSGGGAPNTEAFF. As DNA, the CDR3 is TGTGCCAGCAGTGGGGGCGGGGCCCCGAACACTGAAGCTTTCTTT.

The chain is built from TRBV7-6 and TRBJ2-1; 11 bases agree with TRBD2. The V segment lost 4 bases and the J segment 5 bases; nucleotides outside the gene matches: 4. Germline values: CDR1 SGHVS, CDR2 FNYEAQ. The CDR3 covers 15 residues. The CDR3 spells CASSYIAGGNNEQFF. In nucleotides, the CDR3 is TGTGCCAGCAGCTACATAGCGGGGGGGAACAATGAGCAGTTCTTC.

The V gene is TRBV19, the J gene TRBJ1-1, with D maybe TRBD1 (6 bases). Between the trimmed V and J ends, which lost 5 bases and 11 bases, there was a span of 15 bases. Germline CDR1 reads LNHDA; CDR2 reads SQIVND (reference sequence). The CDR3 is 12 amino acids. The DNA for the CDR3 is TGTGCCAGTAGTTTCGGCGGACAGAGGGCTTTCTTT. Amino acids: CASSFGGQRAFF.

The genes are TRBV7-2 and TRBJ2-6; the match to TRBD2 covers 7 bases. With 5 bases clipped from V and 2 bases from J, the junction kept 9 bases outside the gene matches. CDR3 length equals 17 residues. Germline assignment: CDR1 SGHTA and CDR2 FQGNSA. This CDR3 is CASSPSGFGAGANVLTF. The CDR3 DNA follows: TGTGCCAGCAGCCCTAGCGGATTTGGCGCTGGGGCCAACGTCCTGACTTTC. Full variable domain (remainder filled in from reference TRBV7-2 and TRBJ2-6): GAGVSQSPSNKVTEKGKDVELRCDPISGHTALYWYRQSLGQGLEFLIYFQGNSAPDKSGLPSDRFSAERTGGSVSTLTIQRTQQEDSAVYLCASSPSGFGAGANVLTFGAGSRLTVL.

The chain has TRBV1 and TRBJ2-5; the tabulated D call, TRBD2, remains unverified against the DNA. TRBV1 is a documented pseudogene. This CDR3 spans 16 amino acids. The CDR3, as DNA: TGCACCAGCAGCCCCAACTCGCACCATGGCGGGGGGGCCCAGTACTTC. Protein sequence: CTSSPNSHHGGGAQYF.

On this clone itself: The junction and the germline gene differ at one end; a read error may be behind it. This CDR3 reads CASNQEGRQSYYGYTF. In DNA, the CDR3 is TGCGCCAGCAACCAAGAGGGGCGACAGTCGTACTATGGCTACACCTTC. The chain uses TRBV4-1 and TRBJ1-2, with D possibly being TRBD1 (5 bases). Germline V gives CDR1 MGHRA, CDR2 YSYEKL. The length of the CDR3 is 16 residues.

The genes are TRBV14 and TRBJ2-7, with 9 bases identical to TRBD1. Per germline, CDR1 SGHDN and CDR2 FVKESK. This CDR3 spans 15 amino acids. V lost 0 bases, J lost 6 bases, and 6 bases stayed unmatched. CDR3 DNA: TGTGCCAGCAGCCAAGATCTTGGGACAGGGCTCGAGCAGTACTTC. Translated: CASSQDLGTGLEQYF.

This sequence joins TRBV5-1 and TRBJ2-1; 9 bases agree with TRBD2. J was trimmed by 7 bases and V by 2 bases; bases with no gene match: 10. The CDR3 extends over 16 amino acids. The V gene's germline CDR1 is SGHRS and CDR2 YFSETQ. DNA for the CDR3: TGCGCCAGCAGCTTCAGCGGGGGGCTCGTGGGGAATGAGCAGTTCTTC. Protein sequence: CASSFSGGLVGNEQFF. Looking up the rest from reference TRBV5-1 and TRBJ2-1 gives the full variable domain: KAGVTQTPRYLIKTRGQQVTLSCSPISGHRSVSWYQQTPGQGLQFLFEYFSETQRNKGNFPGRFSGRQFSNSRSEMNVSTLELGDSALYLCASSFSGGLVGNEQFFGPGTRLTVL.

This sequence joins TRBV28 and TRBJ2-2; D gene ambiguous. Trimming pared 10 bases from V and 3 bases from J, leaving 15 bases between. The CDR3 has 14 amino acids. Per germline, CDR1 MDHEN and CDR2 SYDVKM. CDR3 in amino acids: CATILRVDTGELFF. The CDR3 coding sequence is TGTGCCACCATCCTCCGAGTCGACACCGGGGAGCTGTTTTTT. Full variable domain (missing parts from reference TRBV28 and TRBJ2-2): DVKVTQSSRYLVKRTGEKVFLECVQDMDHENMFWYRQDPGLGLRLIYFSYDVKMKEKGDIPEGYSVSREKKERFSLILESASTNQTSMYLCATILRVDTGELFFGEGSRLTVL.

V is TRBV10-3 and J is TRBJ2-5; TRBD1 matches at 9 bases. Germline trimming cut 10 bases from V and 5 bases from J; bases unmatched to any gene: 8. There are 13 residues in the CDR3. CDR1 and CDR2 (germline): ENHRY, SYGVKD. CDR3: CATKSDRGETQYF. In nucleotides, the CDR3 is TGTGCCACCAAAAGCGACAGGGGGGAGACCCAGTACTTC.

The gene calls are TRBV3-1 (or the pseudogene TRBV3-2) and TRBJ2-7; the D is unclear. Trimming pared 8 bases from V and 9 bases from J, leaving 8 bases between. CDR1 is LGHDT, CDR2 YNNKEL, per germline (reference sequence). This CDR3 spans 9 amino acids. CDR3: CASPPGQYF. For the CDR3, the DNA is TGTGCCAGCCCCCCAGGGCAGTACTTC.

The chain's CDR3 is CASSRSFSGGSDTQYF. CDR3 nucleotide sequence: TGTGCCAGCAGCCGATCTTTTAGCGGGGGTTCGGATACGCAGTATTTT. J is TRBJ2-3 and V is TRBV28, with 9 bases matching TRBD2. This CDR3 region has 16 residues. J was trimmed by 6 bases and V by 6 bases; bases with no gene match: 13. The germline V gene encodes CDR1 MDHEN and CDR2 SYDVKM.

The J gene is TRBJ1-5, the V gene TRBV3-1 (or the pseudogene TRBV3-2), with 10 nucleotides matching TRBD1. The CDR3 extends over 16 amino acids. The germline V gene encodes CDR1 LGHDT and CDR2 YNNKEL (reference sequence). V was pared by 6 bases and J by 4 bases, with 9 bases of the junction left unmatched. In nucleotides, the CDR3 is TGTGCCAGCAGTAGCGACAGGGGGCTGTTTAATCAGCCCCAGCATTTT. Translation gives CASSSDRGLFNQPQHF.